This T cell receptor (beta chain) is drawn from a study of CD8 T cell repertoires and HIV-1 epitope variants (dated by TCRdb to 2020 to 2022). At the level of the whole study: T cells were stimulated in separate culture wells with each of twenty-five peptides representing autologous and known Gag and Nef epitope variants. Cultures were maintained for approximately 9 days in IMDM with gentamicin, and half-media changes adding IL-2, IL-7 and IL-15 were performed on days 3 and 7. The epitopes tested were three Gag epitope families plus Nef HW9 and YT9. A total of 83 T cell cultures were run, with each culture condition done in triplicate except for one peptide, which was done in duplicate. T cells were enriched with the EasySep Human T Cell Enrichment Kit and co-cultured with equal numbers of autologous T cell-negative cells as antigen-presenting cells. Among the control conditions were a peptide pool of CMV, EBV and flu, the Ebola AY9 epitope serving as a negative control, and a well with no peptide. An aliquot of 1M T cells was saved as an uncultured baseline condition, separate from the roughly 83 T cell cultures.

Overall study results and their limits: Roughly 5 clonotypes recognized the Nef KF9 family and one clonotype recognized the HW9 family, while no responses were seen to the TAALDMSHF plasma variant. Of the nine antigen-specific TCR beta clonotypes identified, roughly six appeared cross-reactive for autologous or known escape epitope variants. The assay identified only TCR beta chains and indicated proliferation to antigen, not T cell function or cytokine profile.

The immunoSEQ platform was used to sequence TCR beta CDR3 regions at survey depth. The QIAamp DNA micro kit was used to extract genomic DNA from every cultured and uncultured CD8+ T cell population. The authors' analysis ran thus. Samples with fewer than 5,000 productive reads were excluded, resulting in the removal of about 6% of the 75 HIV peptide-stimulated cultures. A MANAFEST web app trimmed sequences to CDR3 and removed nonproductive sequences, CDR3s under 5 amino acids, and those not starting C or ending F/W. For a clonotype to count as antigen-specific, the clonotype had to expand relative to the no-peptide control in at least 2 of 3 replicates at FDR 0.01, and only within one epitope family. In addition, a specific clonotype needed a frequency at least fivefold higher than in wells stimulated with peptides from other epitope families. TCRdb provides this immuneACCESS table in a form limited to in-frame rearrangements. Some clones are lacking; in checked studies, under half of them reflect an unresolved V gene, and why the rest are absent is not known. V and J calls and clone size are given by that table; D and trimming were obtained from the DNA. Within this sample are some 2,800 clones, with 69% of them counted one time only. The top ten constitute under 45% of the sample.

This clone appeared once. Its antigen target is currently unknown. No clone much larger than this one lies a single base away; base qualities are absent. Based on the germline V gene, the CDR1 and CDR2 sequences are SGDLS and YYNGEE. CDR3 length: 15 amino acids, cysteine to phenylalanine. Only CDR3 DNA remains: 45 bases, in frame from the first base. Deletion took 0 bases off V and 2 bases off J, with a span of 12 bases between the germline ends. The EasySep Human CD8+ T Cell Enrichment Kit was used on day 10 to isolate CD8+ T cells from every culture. The sequencing input was cultured CD8+ T cells derived from PBMCs. The TCR sequence derives from a male donor with HIV. Recombination connected TRBV9 to TRBJ2-7; a tentative D call is TRBD1 (6 bases match). CDR3 reads: CASSVGAGETYEQYF. The sequence in DNA is TGTGCCAGCAGCGTAGGGGCAGGGGAAACCTACGAGCAGTACTTC.